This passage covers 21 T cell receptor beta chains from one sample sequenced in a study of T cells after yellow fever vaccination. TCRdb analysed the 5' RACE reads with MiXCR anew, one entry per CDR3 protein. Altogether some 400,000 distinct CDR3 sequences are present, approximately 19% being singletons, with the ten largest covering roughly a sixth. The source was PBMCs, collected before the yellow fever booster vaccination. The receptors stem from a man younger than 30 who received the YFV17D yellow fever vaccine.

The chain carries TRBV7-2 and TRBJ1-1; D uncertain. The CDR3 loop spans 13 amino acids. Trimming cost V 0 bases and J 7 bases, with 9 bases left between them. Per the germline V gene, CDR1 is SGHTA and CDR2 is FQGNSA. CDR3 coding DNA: TGTGCCAGCAGCTTAGCGCCCGGACTTGAAGCTTTCTTT. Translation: CASSLAPGLEAFF.

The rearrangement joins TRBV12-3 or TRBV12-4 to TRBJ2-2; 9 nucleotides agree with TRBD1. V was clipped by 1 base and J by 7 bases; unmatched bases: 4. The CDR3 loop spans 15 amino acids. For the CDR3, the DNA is TGTGCCAGCAGTTTAGACAGGGGGCGTATCGGGGAGCTGTTTTTT. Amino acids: CASSLDRGRIGELFF.

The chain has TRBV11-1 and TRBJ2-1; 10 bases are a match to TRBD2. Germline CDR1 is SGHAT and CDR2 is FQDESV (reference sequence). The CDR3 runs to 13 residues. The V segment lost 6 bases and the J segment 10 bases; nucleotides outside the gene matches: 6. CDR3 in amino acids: CASSSLAGEEQFF. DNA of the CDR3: TGTGCCAGCAGTTCCCTAGCGGGGGAAGAGCAGTTCTTC.

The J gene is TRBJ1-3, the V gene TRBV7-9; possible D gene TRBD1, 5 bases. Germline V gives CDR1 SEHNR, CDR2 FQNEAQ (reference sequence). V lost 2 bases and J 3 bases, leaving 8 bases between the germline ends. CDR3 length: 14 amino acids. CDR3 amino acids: CASSLQGIGNTIYF. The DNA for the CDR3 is TGTGCCAGCAGCTTACAGGGAATTGGAAACACCATATATTTT.

CDR3 region: CSARVAGLNTEAFF. In nucleotides, the CDR3 is TGCAGTGCTAGAGTCGCAGGTTTAAACACTGAAGCTTTCTTT. The chain employs TRBV20-1 and TRBJ1-1, with D unresolved. This CDR3 spans 14 amino acids. V shed 1 base and J shed 2 bases, with 11 bases lying between them. The germline V gene encodes CDR1 DFQATT and CDR2 SNEGSKA (reference sequence).

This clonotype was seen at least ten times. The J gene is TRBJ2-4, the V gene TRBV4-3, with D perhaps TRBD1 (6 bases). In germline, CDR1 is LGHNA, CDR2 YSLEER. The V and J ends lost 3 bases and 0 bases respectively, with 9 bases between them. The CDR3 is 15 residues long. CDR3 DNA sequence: TGCGCCAGCAGCCAGGACAGTCTAGCCAAAAACATTCAGTACTTC. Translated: CASSQDSLAKNIQYF.

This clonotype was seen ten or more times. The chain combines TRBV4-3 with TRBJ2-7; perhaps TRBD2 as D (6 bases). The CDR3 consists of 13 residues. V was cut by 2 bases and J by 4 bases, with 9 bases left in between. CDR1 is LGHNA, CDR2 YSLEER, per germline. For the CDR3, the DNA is TGCGCCAGCAGCCAATGGGGGACTTACGAGCAGTACTTC. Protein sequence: CASSQWGTYEQYF.

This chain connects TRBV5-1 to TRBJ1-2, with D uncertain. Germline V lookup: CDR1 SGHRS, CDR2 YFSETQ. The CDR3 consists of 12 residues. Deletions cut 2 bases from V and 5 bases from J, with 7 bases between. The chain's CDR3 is CASSFSAYGYTF. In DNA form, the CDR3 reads TGCGCCAGCAGCTTCTCTGCTTATGGCTACACCTTC.

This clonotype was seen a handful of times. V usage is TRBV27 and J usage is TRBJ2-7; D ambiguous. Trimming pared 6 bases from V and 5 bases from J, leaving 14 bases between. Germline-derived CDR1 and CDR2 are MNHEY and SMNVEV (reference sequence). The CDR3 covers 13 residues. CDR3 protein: CASSVTVKHEQYF. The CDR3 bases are TGTGCCAGCAGCGTGACTGTGAAGCACGAGCAGTACTTC.

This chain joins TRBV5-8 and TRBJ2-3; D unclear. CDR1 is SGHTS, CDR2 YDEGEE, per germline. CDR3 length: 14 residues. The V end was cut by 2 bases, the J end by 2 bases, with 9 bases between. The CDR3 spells CASSFRMYTDTQYF. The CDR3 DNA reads TGTGCCAGCAGCTTCCGGATGTACACAGATACGCAGTATTTT.

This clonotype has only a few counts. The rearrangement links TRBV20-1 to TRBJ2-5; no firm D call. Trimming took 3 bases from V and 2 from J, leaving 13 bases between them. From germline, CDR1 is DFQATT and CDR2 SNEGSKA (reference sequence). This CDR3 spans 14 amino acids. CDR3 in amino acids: CSASVGTEQETQYF. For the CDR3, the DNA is TGCAGTGCTAGTGTGGGTACCGAACAAGAGACCCAGTACTTC.

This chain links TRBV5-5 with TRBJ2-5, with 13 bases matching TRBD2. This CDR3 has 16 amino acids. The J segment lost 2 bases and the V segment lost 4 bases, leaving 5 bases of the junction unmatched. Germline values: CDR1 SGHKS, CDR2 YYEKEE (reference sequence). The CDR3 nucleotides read TGTGCCAGCAGCCGGACTAGCGGGGGAGCGCAAGAGACCCAGTACTTC. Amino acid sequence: CASSRTSGGAQETQYF.

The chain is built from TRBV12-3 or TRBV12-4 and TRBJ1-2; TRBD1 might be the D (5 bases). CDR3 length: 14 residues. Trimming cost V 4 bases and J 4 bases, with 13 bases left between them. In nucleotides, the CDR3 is TGTGCCAGCAGTTCCGGGGACGAGCTCTATGGCTACACCTTC. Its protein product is CASSSGDELYGYTF.

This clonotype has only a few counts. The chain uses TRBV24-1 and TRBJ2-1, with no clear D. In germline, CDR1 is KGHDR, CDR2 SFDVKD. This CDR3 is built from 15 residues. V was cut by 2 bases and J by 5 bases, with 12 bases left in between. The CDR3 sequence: CATSDYGSANNEQFF. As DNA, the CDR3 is TGTGCCACCAGTGATTATGGCTCAGCTAACAATGAGCAGTTCTTC.

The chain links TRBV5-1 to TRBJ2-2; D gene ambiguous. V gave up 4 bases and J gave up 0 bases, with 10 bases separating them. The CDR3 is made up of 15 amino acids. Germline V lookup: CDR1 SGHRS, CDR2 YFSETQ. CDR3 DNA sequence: TGCGCCAGCAGCCCCGACCCCGCGAACACCGGGGAGCTGTTTTTT. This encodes CASSPDPANTGELFF.

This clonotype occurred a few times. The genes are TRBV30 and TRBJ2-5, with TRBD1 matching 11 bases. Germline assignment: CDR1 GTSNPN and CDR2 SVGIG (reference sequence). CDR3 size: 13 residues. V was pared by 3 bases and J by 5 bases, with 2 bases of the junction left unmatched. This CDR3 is CAWRDRGHETQYF. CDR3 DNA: TGTGCCTGGAGGGACAGGGGGCATGAGACCCAGTACTTC. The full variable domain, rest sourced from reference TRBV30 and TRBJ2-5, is SQTIHQWPATLVQPVGSPLSLECTVEGTSNPNLYWYRQAAGRGLQLLFYSVGIGQISSEVPQNLSASRPQDRQFILSSKKLLLSDSGFYLCAWRDRGHETQYFGPGTRLLVL.

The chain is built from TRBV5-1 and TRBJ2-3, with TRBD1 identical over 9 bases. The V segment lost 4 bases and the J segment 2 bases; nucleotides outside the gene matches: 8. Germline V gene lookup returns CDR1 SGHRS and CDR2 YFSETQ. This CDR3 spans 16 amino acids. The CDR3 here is CASSKTGTGTTDTQYF. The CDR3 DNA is TGCGCCAGCAGCAAGACCGGGACAGGGACCACAGATACGCAGTATTTT.

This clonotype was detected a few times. The DNA for the CDR3 is TGTGCCAGCTCACCAACGACGAAAGGAACCTATGGCTACACCTTC. It specifies CASSPTTKGTYGYTF. The V gene is TRBV18, the J gene TRBJ1-2, with D unresolved. This CDR3 has 15 residues. The V end was cut by 2 bases, the J end by 4 bases, with 14 bases between. The germline gives CDR1 KGHSH, CDR2 LQKENI.

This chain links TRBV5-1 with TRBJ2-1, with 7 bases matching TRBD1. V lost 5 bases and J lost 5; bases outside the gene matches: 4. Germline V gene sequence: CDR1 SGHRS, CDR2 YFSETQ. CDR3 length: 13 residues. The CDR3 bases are TGCGCCAGCAGAACAGGGGCGGACAATGAGCAGTTCTTC. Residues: CASRTGADNEQFF.

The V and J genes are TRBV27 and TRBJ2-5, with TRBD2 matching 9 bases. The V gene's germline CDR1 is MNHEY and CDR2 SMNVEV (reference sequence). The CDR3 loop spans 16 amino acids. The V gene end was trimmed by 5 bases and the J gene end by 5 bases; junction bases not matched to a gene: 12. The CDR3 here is CASSPRSGGRRETQYF. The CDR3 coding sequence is TGTGCCAGCAGTCCTCGTAGCGGGGGCCGAAGGGAGACCCAGTACTTC.

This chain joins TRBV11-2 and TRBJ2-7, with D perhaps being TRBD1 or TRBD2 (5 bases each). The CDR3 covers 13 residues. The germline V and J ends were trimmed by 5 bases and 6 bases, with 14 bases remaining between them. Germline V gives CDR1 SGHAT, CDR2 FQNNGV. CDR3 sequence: CASSTPGTGEQYV. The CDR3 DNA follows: TGTGCCAGCAGCACCCCCGGGACCGGCGAGCAGTACGTC.